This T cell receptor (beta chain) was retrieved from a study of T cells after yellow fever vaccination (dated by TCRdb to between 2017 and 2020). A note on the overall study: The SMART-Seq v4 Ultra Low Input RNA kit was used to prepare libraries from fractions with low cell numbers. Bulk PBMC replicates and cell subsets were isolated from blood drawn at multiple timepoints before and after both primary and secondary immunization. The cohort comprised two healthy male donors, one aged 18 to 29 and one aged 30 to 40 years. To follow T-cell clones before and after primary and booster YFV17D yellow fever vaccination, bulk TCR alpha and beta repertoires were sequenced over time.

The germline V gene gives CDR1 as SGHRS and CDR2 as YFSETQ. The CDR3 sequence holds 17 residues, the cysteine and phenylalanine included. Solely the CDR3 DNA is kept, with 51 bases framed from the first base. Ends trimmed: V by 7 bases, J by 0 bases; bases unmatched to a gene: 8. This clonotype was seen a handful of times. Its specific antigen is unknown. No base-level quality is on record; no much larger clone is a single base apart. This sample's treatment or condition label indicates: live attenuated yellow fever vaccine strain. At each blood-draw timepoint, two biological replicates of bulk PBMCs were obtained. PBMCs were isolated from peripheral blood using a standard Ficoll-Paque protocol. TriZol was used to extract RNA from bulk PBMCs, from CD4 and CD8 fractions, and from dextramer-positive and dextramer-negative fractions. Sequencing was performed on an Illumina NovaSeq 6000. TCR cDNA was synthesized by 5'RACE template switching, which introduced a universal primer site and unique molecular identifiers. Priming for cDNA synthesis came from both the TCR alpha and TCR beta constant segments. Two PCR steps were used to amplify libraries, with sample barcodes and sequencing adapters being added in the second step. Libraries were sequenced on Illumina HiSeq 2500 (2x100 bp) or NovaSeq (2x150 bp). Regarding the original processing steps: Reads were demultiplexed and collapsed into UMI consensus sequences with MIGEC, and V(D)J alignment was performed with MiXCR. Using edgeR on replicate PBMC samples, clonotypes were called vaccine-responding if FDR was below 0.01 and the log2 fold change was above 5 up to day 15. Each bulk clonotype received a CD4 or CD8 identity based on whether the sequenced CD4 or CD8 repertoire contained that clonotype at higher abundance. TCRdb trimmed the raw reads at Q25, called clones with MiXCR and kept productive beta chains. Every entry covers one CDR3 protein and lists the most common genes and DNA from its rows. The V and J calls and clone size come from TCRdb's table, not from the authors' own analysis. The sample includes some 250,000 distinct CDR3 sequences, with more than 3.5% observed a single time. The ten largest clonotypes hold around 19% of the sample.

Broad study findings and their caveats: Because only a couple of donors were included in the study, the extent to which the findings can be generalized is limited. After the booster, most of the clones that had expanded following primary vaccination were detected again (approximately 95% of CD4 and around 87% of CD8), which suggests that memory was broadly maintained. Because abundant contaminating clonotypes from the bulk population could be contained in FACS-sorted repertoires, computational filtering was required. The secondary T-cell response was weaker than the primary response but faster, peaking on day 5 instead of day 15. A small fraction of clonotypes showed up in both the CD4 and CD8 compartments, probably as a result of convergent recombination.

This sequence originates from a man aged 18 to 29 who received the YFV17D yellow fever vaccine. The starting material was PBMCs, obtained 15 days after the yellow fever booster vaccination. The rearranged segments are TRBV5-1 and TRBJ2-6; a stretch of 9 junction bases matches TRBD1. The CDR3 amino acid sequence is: CASSRTGDPSGANVLTF. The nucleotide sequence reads TGCGCCAGCTCCCGGACAGGGGACCCCTCTGGGGCCAACGTCCTGACTTTC.